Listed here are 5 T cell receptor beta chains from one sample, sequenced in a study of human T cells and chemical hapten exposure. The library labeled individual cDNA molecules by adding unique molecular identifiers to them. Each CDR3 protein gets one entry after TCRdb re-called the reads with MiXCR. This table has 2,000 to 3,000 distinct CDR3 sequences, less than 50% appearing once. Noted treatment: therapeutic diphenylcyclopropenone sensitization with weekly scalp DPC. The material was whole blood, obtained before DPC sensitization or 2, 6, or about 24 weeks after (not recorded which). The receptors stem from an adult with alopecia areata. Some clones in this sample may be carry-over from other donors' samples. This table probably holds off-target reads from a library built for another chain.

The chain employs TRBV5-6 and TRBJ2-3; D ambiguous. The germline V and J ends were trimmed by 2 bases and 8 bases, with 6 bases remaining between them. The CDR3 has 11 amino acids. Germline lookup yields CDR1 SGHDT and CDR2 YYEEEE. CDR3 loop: CASSFLGTQYF. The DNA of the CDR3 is TGTGCCAGCAGCTTCCTTGGTACGCAGTATTTT.

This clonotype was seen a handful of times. This CDR3 is CASRRQFSYEQYF. The CDR3, as DNA: TGTGCCAGCAGACGACAGTTCTCCTACGAGCAGTACTTC. This chain joins TRBV5-6 and TRBJ2-7; D perhaps matches TRBD1 (5 bases). CDR3 length: 13 residues. Trimming shortened V by 5 bases and J by 0 bases, and 9 bases separated the two germline ends. CDR1 is SGHDT and CDR2 is YYEEEE in the germline V gene.

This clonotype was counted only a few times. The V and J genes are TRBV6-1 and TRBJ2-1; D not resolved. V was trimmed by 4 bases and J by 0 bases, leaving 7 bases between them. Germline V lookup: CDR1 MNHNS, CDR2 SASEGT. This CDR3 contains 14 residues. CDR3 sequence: CASSAASSYNEQFF. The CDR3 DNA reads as TGTGCCAGCAGTGCTGCCAGCTCCTACAATGAGCAGTTCTTC.

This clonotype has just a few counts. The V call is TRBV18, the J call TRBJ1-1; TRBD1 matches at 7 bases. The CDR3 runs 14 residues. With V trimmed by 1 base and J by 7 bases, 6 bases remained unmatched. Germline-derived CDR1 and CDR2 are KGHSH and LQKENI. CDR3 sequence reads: CASSPRARDSEAFF. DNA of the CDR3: TGTGCCAGCTCACCACGGGCCCGGGACAGTGAAGCTTTCTTT. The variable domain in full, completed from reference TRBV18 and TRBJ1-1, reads NAGVMQNPRHLVRRRGQEARLRCSPMKGHSHVYWYRQLPEEGLKFMVYLQKENIIDESGMPKERFSAEFPKEGPSILRIQQVVRGDSAAYFCASSPRARDSEAFFGQGTRLTVV.

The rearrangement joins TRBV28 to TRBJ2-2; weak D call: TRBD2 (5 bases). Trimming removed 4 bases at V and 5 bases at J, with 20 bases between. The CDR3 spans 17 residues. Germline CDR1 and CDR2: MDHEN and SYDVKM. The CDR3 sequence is CASSYPTSGKITGELFF. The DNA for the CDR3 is TGTGCCAGCAGTTACCCAACCTCCGGGAAGATTACCGGGGAGCTGTTTTTT.